What follows describes a single T cell receptor beta chain. The antigen this receptor binds is unknown. Base qualities are missing; no much larger clone stands one base away. Libraries were made using the immunoSEQ multiplex PCR assay. RNA was extracted from all samples and reverse transcribed into cDNA as template for TCR sequencing. SuperScript III was used to make first-strand cDNA, primed with a 2:1 mix of oligo-dT and random hexamers. A synthetic immune receptor repertoire was used to gauge amplification bias, and whatever bias remained was removed computationally. The authors' pipeline ran thus. Raw reads were preprocessed to remove errors, and CDR3 was defined according to IMGT conventions as the region from the conserved cysteine to phenylalanine. Clonality was computed as 1 minus the Shannon entropy, with the entropy normalized by log2 of the number of productive unique TCRs. Scalp TCRbeta sequences were cross-referenced with sorted blood CD4 and CD8 repertoires so that the CD4 or CD8 identity of scalp clones could be inferred. This is the immuneACCESS table as TCRdb keeps it, with only in-frame sequences that have V and J called. A part of the clones is gone; compared with another copy, unresolved V genes explain less than half, and the rest is unexplained. V and J calls plus clone size are reproduced from that table; the DNA served to infer D and trimming. For this sample there are some 95,000 clones; about 44% appear just once. The top ten hold around 19% of the sample.

The sample is drawn from a study of CD8+ T cells in alopecia areata (dated by TCRdb to 2017 to 2018). Regarding the complete study: The treated patients took part in an open-label pilot trial in which moderate-to-severe alopecia areata was treated with oral tofacitinib at 5 to 10 mg twice daily. Patients stayed on tofacitinib for 6 to 18 months and then had 6 months of follow-up off drug so that delayed response and recurrence could be assessed. For the treated patients, the SALT score, which quantifies what percentage of scalp surface area is affected, served as the measure of disease severity. To study T cell clonal expansion in alopecia areata, the researchers applied high-throughput TCRbeta sequencing to both the C3H/HeJ mouse model and human patients. On the human side, TCRbeta sequencing was run on scalp tissue and on sorted CD4+ and CD8+ peripheral blood T cells from healthy controls and from alopecia areata patients with either patchy or totalis/universalis disease. Biopsies were taken from tofacitinib-treated patients at baseline and again at 4 and 24 weeks into treatment, and several of those patients also had a later scalp biopsy. Scalp clonality was compared across normal scalp (n=4), patchy alopecia areata scalp (n=8), and alopecia totalis/universalis scalp (n=8). The RNA source kit depended on sample type: the PAXgene miRNA kit for fixed scalp, the miRNeasy kit for PBMCs, and the RNeasy kit for mouse skin. TCRbeta CDR3 regions were amplified by immunoSEQ multiplex PCR with 35 Vbeta forward and 13 Jbeta reverse primers.

The paper's findings and limits, for the study overall: Because the treated cohort was small and included a single nonresponder, larger studies are needed to assess links between baseline CD8+ expansion and response. Scalp clonality and the number of expanded CD8+ clones among the top 100 scalp clones were significantly decreased by tofacitinib. Unlike mouse skin, where gammadelta T cells dominate, normal human skin contains resident alphabeta T cells that get sequenced too, which complicates analysis of the scalp TCR repertoire. Lesional scalp, especially in alopecia totalis/universalis, showed higher clonality and more expanded CD8+ clones than normal scalp, suggesting antigenic drive. Many expanded lesional clones persisted in scalp and blood during tofacitinib treatment, which may partly explain relapse after stopping treatment. Shared TCR sequences between patients were less evident than in mice, which may be partly attributable to HLA diversity in the patient population.

Read against the paper, the sample's time point label means: around 22 weeks on oral tofacitinib. In the paper's terms, the treatment or condition label means: oral pan-JAK inhibitor, 5-10 mg twice daily. Lesional scalp punch biopsies and peripheral blood were obtained from alopecia areata patients. PBMCs were isolated by density centrifugation and stained for CD3, CD4 and CD8, and CD4+ and CD8+ T cells were sorted on a FACSAria. Unmatched junction bases come to 4, with V trimmed by 3 bases and J by 4 bases. From the cysteine through the phenylalanine, the CDR3 covers 15 amino acids. Only the CDR3 DNA stays, 45 bases, in frame from base 1. CDR1 is given as SGDLS and CDR2 as YYNGEE, both from the germline V gene.

This chain is built from TRBV9 and TRBJ2-3; TRBD1 agrees with 11 junctional bases. This sample comprised CD8+ T cells sorted from blood, obtained at week 24, from a patient treated with tofacitinib. The receptor's source is a human donor with alopecia areata. The CDR3 protein: CASSARTGGADTQYF. The base sequence is TGTGCCAGCAGCGCGCGGACAGGGGGCGCAGATACGCAGTATTTT.